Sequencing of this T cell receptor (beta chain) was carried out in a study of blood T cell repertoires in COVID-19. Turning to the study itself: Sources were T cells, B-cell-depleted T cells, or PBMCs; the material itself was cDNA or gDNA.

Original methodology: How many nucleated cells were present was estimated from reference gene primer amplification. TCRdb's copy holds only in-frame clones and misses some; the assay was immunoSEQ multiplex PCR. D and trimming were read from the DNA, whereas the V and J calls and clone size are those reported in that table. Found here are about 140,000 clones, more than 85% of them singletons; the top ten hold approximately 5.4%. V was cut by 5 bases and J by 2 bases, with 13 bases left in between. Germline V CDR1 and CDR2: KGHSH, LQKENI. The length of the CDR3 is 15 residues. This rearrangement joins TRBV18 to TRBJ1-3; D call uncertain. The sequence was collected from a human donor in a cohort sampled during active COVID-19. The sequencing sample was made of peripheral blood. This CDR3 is CASSKFGEAGNTIYF. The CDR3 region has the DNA TGTGCCAGCTCAAAGTTTGGCGAGGCTGGAAACACCATATATTTT. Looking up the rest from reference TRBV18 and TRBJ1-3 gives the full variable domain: NAGVMQNPRHLVRRRGQEARLRCSPMKGHSHVYWYRQLPEEGLKFMVYLQKENIIDESGMPKERFSAEFPKEGPSILRIQQVVRGDSAAYFCASSKFGEAGNTIYFGEGSWLTVV.